This TCR beta chain is drawn from a study of cytomegalovirus exposure and HLA in healthy donors. Notes on the study in general: In an earlier analysis, productive rearrangement rates for most beta V segments clustered near 87% or 30%. Later on, an analysis showed TCR association rates differing by HLA locus, with DRB1 the most and HLA-C the fewest.

Regarding this clone: Antigen unknown.

The CDR3 totals 13 residues. Germline V gives CDR1 KGHSY, CDR2 FQNENV. Both 60 Vbeta primers and 13 Jbeta primers went into the PCR. Using immunoSEQ multiplex PCR, the repertoire was profiled, and TCRdb retains in-frame clones only, with some absent. Altogether about 82,000 clones are present, around 82% being singletons, with the ten largest covering about 3%. The sample was PBMCs. The rearrangement joins TRBV16 to TRBJ2-5; 7 positions agree with TRBD1. Near its end, the DNA agrees better with TRBJ2-7, so the J call may be wrong. This receptor was taken from a man aged 50 to 60 in good health and CMV-seronegative. This CDR3 reads CASSRDRHYEQYF. The CDR3 bases are TGTGCCAGCAGCCGGGACAGACATTACGAGCAGTACTTC.